This T cell receptor beta chain is drawn from a study of early T cells in non-severe SARS-CoV-2 infection. For the study at large: The study sequenced bulk RNA from unsorted whole blood, with chains unpaired. Whole-study results and caveats: The study's VDJdb matching favored anti-spike CD8 responses and missed private and CD4 specificities.

As regards this clonotype: As yet, its antigen is unknown.

The protocol attached unique molecular identifiers to individual cDNA molecules. Via MiXCR, TCRdb re-called the 5' RACE reads, giving one row per CDR3 protein. Among some 120,000 distinct CDR3 sequences listed, under 15% were seen once. Sequenced material: whole blood. The clonotype originates from an adult who was a healthcare worker with PCR-confirmed SARS-CoV-2 infection or an uninfected control (not recorded which).

The CDR3 DNA reads TGTGCCAGCTCGTTCACCAGGAACACTGAAGCTTTCTTT. This translates into CASSFTRNTEAFF. The chain has TRBV27 and TRBJ1-1; D remains ambiguous. CDR3 size: 13 residues. The germline V and J ends were trimmed by 8 bases and 1 base, with 11 bases remaining between them. In germline, CDR1 is MNHEY, CDR2 SMNVEV (reference sequence).